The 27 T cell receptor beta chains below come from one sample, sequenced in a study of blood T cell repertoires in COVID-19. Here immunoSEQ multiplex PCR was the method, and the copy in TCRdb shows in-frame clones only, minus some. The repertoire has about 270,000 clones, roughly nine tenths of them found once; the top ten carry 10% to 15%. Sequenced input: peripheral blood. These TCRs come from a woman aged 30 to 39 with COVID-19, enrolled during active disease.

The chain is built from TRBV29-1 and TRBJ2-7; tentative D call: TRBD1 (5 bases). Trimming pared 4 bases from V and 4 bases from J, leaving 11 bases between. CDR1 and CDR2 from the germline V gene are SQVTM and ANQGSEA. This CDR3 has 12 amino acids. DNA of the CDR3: TGCAGCGTTGGGTCAGGGCCATACGAGCAGTACTTC. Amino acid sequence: CSVGSGPYEQYF.

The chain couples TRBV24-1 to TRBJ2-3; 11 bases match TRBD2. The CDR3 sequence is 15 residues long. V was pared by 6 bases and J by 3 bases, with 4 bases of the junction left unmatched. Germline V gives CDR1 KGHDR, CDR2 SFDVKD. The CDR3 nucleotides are TGTGCCACCAGTCGTAGCGGGGGGGCTACAGATACGCAGTATTTT. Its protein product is CATSRSGGATDTQYF.

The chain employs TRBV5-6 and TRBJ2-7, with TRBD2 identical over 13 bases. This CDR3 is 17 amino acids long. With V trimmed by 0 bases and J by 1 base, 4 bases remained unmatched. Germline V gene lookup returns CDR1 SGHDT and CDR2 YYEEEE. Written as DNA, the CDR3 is TGTGCCAGCAGCTTGGGACTAGCGGGGGGAATTTCCTACGAGCAGTACTTC. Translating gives CASSLGLAGGISYEQYF.

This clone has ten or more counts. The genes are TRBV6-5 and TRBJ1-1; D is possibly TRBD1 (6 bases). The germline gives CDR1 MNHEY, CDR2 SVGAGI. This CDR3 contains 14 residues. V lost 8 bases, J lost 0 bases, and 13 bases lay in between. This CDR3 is CASSRGRLNTEAFF. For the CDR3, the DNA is TGTGCCAGCTCCAGGGGCCGGTTGAACACTGAAGCTTTCTTT.

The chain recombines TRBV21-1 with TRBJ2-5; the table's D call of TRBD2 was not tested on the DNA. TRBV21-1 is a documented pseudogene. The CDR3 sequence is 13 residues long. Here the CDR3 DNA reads TGTGCCAGCAGCAAATTCGGGAGTGAGACCCAGTACTTC. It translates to CASSKFGSETQYF.

This chain's CDR3 is CASNEGYNEQFF. The CDR3, as DNA: TGTGCCAGCAATGAGGGATACAATGAGCAGTTCTTC. V usage is TRBV12-3 or TRBV12-4 and J usage is TRBJ2-1, with D perhaps matching TRBD2 (5 bases). The CDR3 extends over 12 amino acids. Trimming left V 7 bases short and J 4 bases short, with 8 bases between.

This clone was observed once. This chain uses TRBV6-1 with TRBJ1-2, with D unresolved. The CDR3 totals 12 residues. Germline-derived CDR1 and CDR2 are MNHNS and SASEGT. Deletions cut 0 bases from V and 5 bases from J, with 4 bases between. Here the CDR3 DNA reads TGTGCCAGCAGTGAAGCGAGATATGGCTACACCTTC. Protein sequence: CASSEARYGYTF.

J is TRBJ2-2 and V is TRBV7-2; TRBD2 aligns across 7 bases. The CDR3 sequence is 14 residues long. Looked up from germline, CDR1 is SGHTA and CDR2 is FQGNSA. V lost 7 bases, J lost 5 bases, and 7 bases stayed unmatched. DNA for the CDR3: TGTGCCAGCATTTCTTATAGCGGGACCGGGGAGCTGTTTTTT. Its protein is CASISYSGTGELFF.

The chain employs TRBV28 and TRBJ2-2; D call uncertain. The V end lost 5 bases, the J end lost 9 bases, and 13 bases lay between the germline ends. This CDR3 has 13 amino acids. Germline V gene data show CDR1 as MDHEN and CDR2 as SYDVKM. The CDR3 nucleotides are TGTGCCAGCAGTCCCTTTCCAGTTAGGGAGCTGTTTTTT. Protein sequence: CASSPFPVRELFF.

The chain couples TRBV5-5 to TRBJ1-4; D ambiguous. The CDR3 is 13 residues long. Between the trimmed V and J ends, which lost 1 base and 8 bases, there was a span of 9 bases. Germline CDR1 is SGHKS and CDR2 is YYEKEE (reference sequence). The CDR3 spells CASSLFFLEKLFF. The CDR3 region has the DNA TGTGCCAGCAGCTTGTTCTTCCTGGAAAAACTGTTTTTT.

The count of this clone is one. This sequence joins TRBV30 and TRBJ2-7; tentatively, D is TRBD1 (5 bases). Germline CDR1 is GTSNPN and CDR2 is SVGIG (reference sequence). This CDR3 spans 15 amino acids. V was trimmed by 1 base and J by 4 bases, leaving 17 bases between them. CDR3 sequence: CAWSAQGITGYEQYF. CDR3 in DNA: TGTGCCTGGAGTGCCCAGGGCATAACTGGGTACGAGCAGTACTTC.

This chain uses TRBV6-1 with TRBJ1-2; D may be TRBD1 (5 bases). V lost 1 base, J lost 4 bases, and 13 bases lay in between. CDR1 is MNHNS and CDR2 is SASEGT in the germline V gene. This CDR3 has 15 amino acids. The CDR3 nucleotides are TGTGCCAGCAGTGAAGAGGGGAAACCGCCCTATGGCTACACCTTC. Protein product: CASSEEGKPPYGYTF.

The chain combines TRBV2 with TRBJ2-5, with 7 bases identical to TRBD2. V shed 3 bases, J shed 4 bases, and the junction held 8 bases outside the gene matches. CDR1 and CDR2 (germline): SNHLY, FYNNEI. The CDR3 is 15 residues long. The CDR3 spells CASSDRFPSGETQYF. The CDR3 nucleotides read TGTGCCAGCAGTGACCGATTTCCTAGCGGAGAGACCCAGTACTTC.

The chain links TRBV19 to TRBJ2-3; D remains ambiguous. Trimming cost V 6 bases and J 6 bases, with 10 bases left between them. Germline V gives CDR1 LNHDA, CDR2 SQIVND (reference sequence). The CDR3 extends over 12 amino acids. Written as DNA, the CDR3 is TGTGCCAGTAGCCGAGACTGGGATACGCAGTATTTT. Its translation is CASSRDWDTQYF.

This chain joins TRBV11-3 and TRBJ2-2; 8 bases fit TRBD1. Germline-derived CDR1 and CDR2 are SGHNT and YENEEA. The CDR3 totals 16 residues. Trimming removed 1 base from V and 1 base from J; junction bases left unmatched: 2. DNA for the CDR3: TGTGCCAGCAGCTTAGGAGGGACAGGGAACACCGGGGAGCTGTTTTTT. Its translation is CASSLGGTGNTGELFF.

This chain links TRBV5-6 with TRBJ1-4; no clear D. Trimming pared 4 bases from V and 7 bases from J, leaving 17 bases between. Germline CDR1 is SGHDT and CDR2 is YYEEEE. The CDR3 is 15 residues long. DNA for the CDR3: TGTGCCAGCAGCCTGCCCCAGGTTCCAAGTGAAAAACTGTTTTTT. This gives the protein CASSLPQVPSEKLFF. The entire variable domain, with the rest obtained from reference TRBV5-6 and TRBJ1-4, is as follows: DAGVTQSPTHLIKTRGQQVTLRCSPKSGHDTVSWYQQALGQGPQFIFQYYEEEERQRGNFPDRFSGHQFPNYSSELNVNALLLGDSALYLCASSLPQVPSEKLFFGSGTQLSVL.

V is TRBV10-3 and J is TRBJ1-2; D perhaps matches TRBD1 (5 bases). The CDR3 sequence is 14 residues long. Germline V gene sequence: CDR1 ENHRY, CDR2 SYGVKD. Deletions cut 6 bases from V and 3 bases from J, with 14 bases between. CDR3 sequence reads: CAIRPQGSDYGYTF. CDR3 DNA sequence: TGTGCCATCAGGCCCCAGGGCAGCGACTATGGCTACACCTTC.

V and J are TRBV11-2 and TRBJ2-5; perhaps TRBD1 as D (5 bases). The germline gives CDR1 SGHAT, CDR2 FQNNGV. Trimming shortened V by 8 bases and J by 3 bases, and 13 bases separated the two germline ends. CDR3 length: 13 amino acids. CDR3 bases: TGTGCCAGCGCTAGGGGCGGAGAAGAGACCCAGTACTTC. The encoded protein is CASARGGEETQYF.

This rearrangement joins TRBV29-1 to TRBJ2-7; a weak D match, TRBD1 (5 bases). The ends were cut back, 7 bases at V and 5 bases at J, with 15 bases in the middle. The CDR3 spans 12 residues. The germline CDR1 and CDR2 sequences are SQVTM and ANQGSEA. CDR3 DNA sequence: TGCAGCGGCCGGACACGAGAGGACGAGCAGTACTTC. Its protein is CSGRTREDEQYF.

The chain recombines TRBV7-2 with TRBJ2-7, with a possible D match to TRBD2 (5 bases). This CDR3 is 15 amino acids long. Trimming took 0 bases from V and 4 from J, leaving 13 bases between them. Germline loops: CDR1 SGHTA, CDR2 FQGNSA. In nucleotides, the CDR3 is TGTGCCAGCAGCTTAGCAAGATCTAGCTGGTACGAGCAGTACTTC. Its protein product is CASSLARSSWYEQYF.

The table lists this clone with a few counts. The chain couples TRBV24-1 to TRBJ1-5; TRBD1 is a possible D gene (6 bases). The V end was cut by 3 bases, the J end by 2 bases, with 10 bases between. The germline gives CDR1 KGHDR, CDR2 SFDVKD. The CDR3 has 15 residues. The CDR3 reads CATSDNRQGNQPQHF. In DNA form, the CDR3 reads TGTGCCACCAGTGATAACAGACAGGGCAATCAGCCCCAGCATTTT.

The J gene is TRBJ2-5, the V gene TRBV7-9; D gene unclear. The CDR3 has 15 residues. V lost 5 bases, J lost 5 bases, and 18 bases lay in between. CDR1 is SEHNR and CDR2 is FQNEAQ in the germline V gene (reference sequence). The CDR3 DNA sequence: TGTGCCAGCAGCCCTCTAGAATTCAGTGTGGAGACCCAGTACTTC. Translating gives CASSPLEFSVETQYF.

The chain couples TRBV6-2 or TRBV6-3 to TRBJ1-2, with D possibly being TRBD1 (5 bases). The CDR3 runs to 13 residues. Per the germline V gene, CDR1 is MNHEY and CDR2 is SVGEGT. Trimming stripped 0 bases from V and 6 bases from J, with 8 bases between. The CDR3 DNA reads TGTGCCAGCAGTTACTCGGCGGGGCATGGCTACACCTTC. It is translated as CASSYSAGHGYTF.

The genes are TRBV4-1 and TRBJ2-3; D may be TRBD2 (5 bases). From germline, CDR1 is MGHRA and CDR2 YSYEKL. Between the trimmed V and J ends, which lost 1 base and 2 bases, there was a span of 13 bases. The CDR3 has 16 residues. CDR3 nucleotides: TGCGCCAGCAGCCAAGTGGCCGGAGGAGTCACAGATACGCAGTATTTT. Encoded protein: CASSQVAGGVTDTQYF.

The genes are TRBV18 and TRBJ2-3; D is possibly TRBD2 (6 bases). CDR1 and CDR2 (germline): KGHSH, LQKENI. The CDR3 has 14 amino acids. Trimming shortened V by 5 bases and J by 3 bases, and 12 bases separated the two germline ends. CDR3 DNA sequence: TGTGCCAGCTCAGCGGGACCCCTTACAGATACGCAGTATTTT. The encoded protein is CASSAGPLTDTQYF.

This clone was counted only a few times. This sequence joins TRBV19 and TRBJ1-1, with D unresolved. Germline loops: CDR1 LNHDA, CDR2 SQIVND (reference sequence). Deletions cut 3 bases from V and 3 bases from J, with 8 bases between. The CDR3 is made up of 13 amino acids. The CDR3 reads CASSISGYTEAFF. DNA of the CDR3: TGTGCCAGTAGTATTTCGGGGTACACTGAAGCTTTCTTT. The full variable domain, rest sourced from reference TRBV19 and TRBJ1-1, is DGGITQSPKYLFRKEGQNVTLSCEQNLNHDAMYWYRQDPGQGLRLIYYSQIVNDFQKGDIAEGYSVSREKKESFPLTVTSAQKNPTAFYLCASSISGYTEAFFGQGTRLTVV.

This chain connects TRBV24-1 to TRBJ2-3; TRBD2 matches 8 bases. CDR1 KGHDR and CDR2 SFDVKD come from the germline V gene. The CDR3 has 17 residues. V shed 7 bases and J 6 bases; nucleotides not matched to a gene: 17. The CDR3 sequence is CATRPGGLGLEGDTQYF. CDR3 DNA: TGTGCCACCAGGCCGGGGGGGCTGGGACTAGAAGGGGATACGCAGTATTTT.